This TCR beta chain was recorded in a study of T cell repertoires in cytomegalovirus infection. MiXCR, applied by TCRdb to the reads, yields one record per CDR3 protein. The repertoire has under 600,000 distinct CDR3 sequences, approximately 16% of them found once; the top ten carry 24%. CDR1 is SQVTM, CDR2 ANQGSEA, per germline. V was clipped by 0 bases and J by 0 bases, with 9 bases between them. The CDR3 spans 14 residues. The rearrangement uses TRBV29-1 and TRBJ2-7; D possibly matches TRBD1 or TRBD2 (5 bases each). Sequencing used CD8+ T cells from PBMCs. The clonotype comes from a human donor in good health (CMV status not recorded). Some clones in this sample may be carry-over from other donors' samples. DNA for the CDR3: TGCAGCGTTGAAGATAGGGACGTCTCCTACGAGCAGTACTTC. This encodes CSVEDRDVSYEQYF.